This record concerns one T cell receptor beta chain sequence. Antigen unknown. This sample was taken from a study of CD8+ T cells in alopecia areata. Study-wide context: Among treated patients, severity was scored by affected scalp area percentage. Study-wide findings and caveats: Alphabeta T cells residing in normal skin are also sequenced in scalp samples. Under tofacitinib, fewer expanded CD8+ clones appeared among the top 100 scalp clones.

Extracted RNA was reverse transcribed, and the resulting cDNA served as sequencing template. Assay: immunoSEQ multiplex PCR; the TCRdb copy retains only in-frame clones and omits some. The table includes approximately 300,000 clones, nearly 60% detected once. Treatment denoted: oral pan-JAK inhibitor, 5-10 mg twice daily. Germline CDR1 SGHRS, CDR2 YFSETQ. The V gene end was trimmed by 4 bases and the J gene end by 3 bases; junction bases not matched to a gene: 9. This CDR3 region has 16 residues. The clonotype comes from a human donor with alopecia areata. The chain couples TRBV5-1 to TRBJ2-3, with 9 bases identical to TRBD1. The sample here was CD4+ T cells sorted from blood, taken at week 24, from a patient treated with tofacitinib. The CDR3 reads CASSTRPGQGTDTQYF. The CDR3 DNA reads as TGCGCCAGCAGCACCAGACCGGGACAGGGAACAGATACGCAGTATTTT.